This entry is about one T cell receptor (beta chain). Trimming left V 0 bases short and J 0 bases short, with 12 bases between. CDR3 length equals 16 residues. Per germline, CDR1 SGDLS and CDR2 YYNGEE. This specimen comes from a study of PD-1 blockade in classical Hodgkin lymphoma. The assay was immunoSEQ multiplex PCR, and TCRdb's table has in-frame clones only and misses some. The sample carries tens of thousands of clones, about three quarters recorded once. Brentuximab vedotin exposure varied among the patients, all of whom had relapsed after autologous stem cell transplantation. The TCR sequence derives from a human donor with classical Hodgkin lymphoma. The sample in question was peripheral blood mononuclear cells (PBMCs), obtained before the second cycle of nivolumab. The chain carries TRBV9 and TRBJ1-1, with D possibly being TRBD1 (5 bases). CDR3 nucleotides: TGTGCCAGCAGCGTAGTCGGGGGGAGCATGAACACTGAAGCTTTCTTT. This gives the protein CASSVVGGSMNTEAFF.